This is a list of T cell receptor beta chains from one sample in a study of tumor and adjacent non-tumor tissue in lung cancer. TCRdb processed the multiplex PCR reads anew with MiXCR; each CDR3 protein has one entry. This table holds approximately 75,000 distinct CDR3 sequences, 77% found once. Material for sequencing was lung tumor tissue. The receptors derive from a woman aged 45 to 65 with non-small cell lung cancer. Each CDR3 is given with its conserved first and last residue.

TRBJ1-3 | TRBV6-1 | CASGVTGFGNTIYF
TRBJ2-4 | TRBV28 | CATGLPGKLTKTIQYF
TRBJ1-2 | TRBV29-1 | CSIEPGYTF
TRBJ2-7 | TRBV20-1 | CSALGGDGYEQYF
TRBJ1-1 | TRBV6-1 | CASNPGTGYEAFF
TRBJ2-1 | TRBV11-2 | CASSPWGPAGVREQFF
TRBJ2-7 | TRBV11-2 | CASNLTDIAYEQCF
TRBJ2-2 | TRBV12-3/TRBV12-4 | CTSSWGSSITGELFF
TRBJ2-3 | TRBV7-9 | CASNPGTSGVTQYF
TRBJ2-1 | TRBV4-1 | CTSSQKGGSEQFF
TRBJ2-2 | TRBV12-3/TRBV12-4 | CASSPGERDDGELFF
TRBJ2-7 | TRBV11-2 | CANSPQRLYEQYF
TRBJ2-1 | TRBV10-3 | CAIRPQNLAGGPSEQFF
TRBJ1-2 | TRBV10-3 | CAISGQAAGTGGDGYTF
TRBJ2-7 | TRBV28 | CASESRGFFEQYF
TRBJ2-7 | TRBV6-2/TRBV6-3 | CASTTGVLIGEQYF